The 27 T cell receptor beta chains given below trace back to one sample, sequenced in a study of T cell changes during pregnancy in multiple sclerosis. Sequencing used immunoSEQ multiplex PCR; TCRdb keeps in-frame clones, though not all of them. The sample carries under 110,000 clones, 85% to 95% recorded once. The sequencing here drew on peripheral blood, taken after pregnancy. These receptors came from a female donor with multiple sclerosis, enrolled in a pregnancy study.

This clone was seen a single time. V usage is TRBV9 and J usage is TRBJ1-4; tentatively, D is TRBD1 (5 bases). The germline CDR1 and CDR2 sequences are SGDLS and YYNGEE. V lost 0 bases and J 3 bases, leaving 12 bases between the germline ends. This CDR3 has 16 residues. The CDR3 coding sequence is TGTGCCAGCAGCGTAGCTGGCCAGGGATCTAATGAAAAACTGTTTTTT. Amino acid sequence: CASSVAGQGSNEKLFF.

This clone was counted a few times. This rearrangement joins TRBV9 to TRBJ1-2; D is unresolved. V lost 0 bases, J lost 6 bases, and 6 bases lay in between. Germline CDR1 reads SGDLS; CDR2 reads YYNGEE. The CDR3 consists of 12 residues. CDR3 sequence: CASSVGGNGYTF. The CDR3 region has the DNA TGTGCCAGCAGCGTAGGAGGGAATGGCTACACCTTC.

The genes are TRBV7-3 and TRBJ2-3; 10 bases fit TRBD2. Trimming at V came to 3 bases and at J to 7 bases, leaving 4 bases not matched to a gene. Germline-derived CDR1 and CDR2 are SGHTA and FQGTGA. CDR3 size: 14 residues. The CDR3 is CASSFQRGGNTQYF. CDR3 coding DNA: TGTGCCAGCAGCTTCCAGCGGGGGGGCAATACGCAGTATTTT.

CDR3 in amino acids: CAREGATNQPQHF. CDR3 coding DNA: TGTGCCAGGGAGGGGGCAACTAATCAGCCCCAGCATTTT. The rearrangement links TRBV27 to TRBJ1-5, with 7 bases that match TRBD1. V lost 9 bases and J lost 4; bases outside the gene matches: 6. This CDR3 comprises 13 residues. Germline V gene sequence: CDR1 MNHEY, CDR2 SMNVEV (reference sequence).

The genes are TRBV4-2 and TRBJ2-1, with D possibly TRBD2 on 6 matching bases. Trimming took 6 bases from V and 1 from J, leaving 10 bases between them. The CDR3 length is 14 residues. The germline CDR1 and CDR2 sequences are LGHNA and YNFKEQ. Here the CDR3 reads CASRISGSYNEQFF. The CDR3 DNA is TGTGCCAGCAGGATTAGCGGTTCCTACAATGAGCAGTTCTTC.

The V and J genes are TRBV6-1 and TRBJ2-7, with 8 bases identical to TRBD1. Trimming took 6 bases from V and 0 from J; bases not matched to a gene: 7. The CDR3 is 15 residues long. Germline V gene data show CDR1 as MNHNS and CDR2 as SASEGT. The CDR3 protein is CASRPAGGHSYEQYF. CDR3 coding DNA: TGTGCCAGCAGACCAGCAGGGGGCCACTCCTACGAGCAGTACTTC.

V and J are TRBV18 and TRBJ1-1; the D gene is possibly TRBD1 (6 bases). This CDR3 comprises 14 residues. V was trimmed by 6 bases and J by 6 bases, leaving 17 bases between them. Germline CDR1 KGHSH, CDR2 LQKENI. This CDR3 reads CASSVAQGRAEAFF. The CDR3 DNA reads TGTGCCAGCTCCGTAGCACAGGGTAGAGCTGAAGCTTTCTTT.

This clone occurred a few times. The chain recombines TRBV5-4 with TRBJ1-1; D gene uncertain. V lost 0 bases, J lost 2 bases, and 11 bases lay in between. CDR1 is SGHNT, CDR2 YYREEE, per germline (reference sequence). The CDR3 runs to 15 residues. Written as DNA, the CDR3 is TGTGCCAGCAGCTTGGGGTTAACAGCAAACACTGAAGCTTTCTTT. Translation: CASSLGLTANTEAFF.

The chain couples TRBV28 to TRBJ2-7, with 16 bases fitting TRBD2. The junction had 5 bases not matched to a gene; V was cut back by 6 bases and J by 3 bases. Germline V gene lookup returns CDR1 MDHEN and CDR2 SYDVKM. This CDR3 has 16 amino acids. The CDR3 DNA sequence: TGTGCCAGCAGCGGGACTAGCGGGAGGGGCGGCTACGAGCAGTACTTC. Protein: CASSGTSGRGGYEQYF. The whole variable domain, remainder taken from reference TRBV28 and TRBJ2-7, is DVKVTQSSRYLVKRTGEKVFLECVQDMDHENMFWYRQDPGLGLRLIYFSYDVKMKEKGDIPEGYSVSREKKERFSLILESASTNQTSMYLCASSGTSGRGGYEQYFGPGTRLTVT.

This chain connects TRBV7-3 to TRBJ2-1; 8 bases line up with TRBD1. The length of the CDR3 is 17 residues. CDR1 SGHTA and CDR2 FQGTGA come from the germline V gene. Unmatched junction bases numbered 9, after V lost 1 base and J lost 4 bases. The CDR3 DNA reads TGTGCCAGCAGCTTAAGCTCTGGTCAGGGGGCGTACAATGAGCAGTTCTTC. Protein product: CASSLSSGQGAYNEQFF.

The V call is TRBV27, the J call TRBJ1-5, with 7 bases identical to TRBD1. The CDR3 extends over 15 amino acids. CDR1 is MNHEY, CDR2 SMNVEV, per germline (reference sequence). The trim removed 2 bases at V and 2 bases at J, leaving 3 bases unmatched. The chain's CDR3 is CASSLRQGGNQPQHF. The CDR3 nucleotides are TGTGCCAGCAGTTTAAGACAGGGCGGCAATCAGCCCCAGCATTTT.

This sequence joins TRBV7-2 and TRBJ2-5, with a possible D match to TRBD1 (6 bases). This CDR3 has 14 amino acids. The germline V and J ends were trimmed by 7 bases and 3 bases, with 15 bases remaining between them. Germline lookup yields CDR1 SGHTA and CDR2 FQGNSA. The CDR3 reads CASTLPQGKETQYF. The DNA of the CDR3 is TGTGCCAGCACCCTACCCCAGGGGAAAGAGACCCAGTACTTC.

The chain carries TRBV6-1 and TRBJ2-7, with 7 bases matching TRBD1. This CDR3 comprises 16 residues. Trimming cost V 1 base and J 1 base; bases outside gene matches: 7. Germline V gene lookup returns CDR1 MNHNS and CDR2 SASEGT. The CDR3 nucleotides read TGTGCCAGCAGTGAAGAACACGGGACAGCGTCCTACGAGCAGTACTTC. Translation: CASSEEHGTASYEQYF.

This clone was observed once. The rearrangement uses TRBV5-1 and TRBJ2-7; 10 nucleotides line up with TRBD2. The CDR3 has 14 amino acids. CDR1 SGHRS and CDR2 YFSETQ come from the germline V gene. Trimming removed 0 bases from V and 6 bases from J; junction bases left unmatched: 3. The CDR3, as DNA: TGCGCCAGCAGCTTGGAGGTAGCGGGGGGCGAGCAGTACTTC. Its protein is CASSLEVAGGEQYF.

The chain joins TRBV2 to TRBJ1-5; possibly TRBD1 for D (6 bases). This CDR3 is built from 14 residues. The germline V gene has CDR1 SNHLY and CDR2 FYNNEI. Trimming stripped 7 bases from V and 2 bases from J, with 12 bases between. The chain's CDR3 is CASTNRQGNQPQHF. The CDR3 bases are TGTGCCAGCACTAACCGACAGGGCAATCAGCCCCAGCATTTT.

This chain uses TRBV2 with TRBJ2-2; 7 bases are shared with TRBD2. The germline gives CDR1 SNHLY, CDR2 FYNNEI. With V trimmed by 3 bases and J by 6 bases, 10 bases remained unmatched. The CDR3 is 16 residues long. Written as DNA, the CDR3 is TGTGCCAGCAGTGATACTGCGGGAGCAATCCCCGGGGAGCTGTTTTTT. It yields the protein CASSDTAGAIPGELFF.

The rearrangement joins TRBV27 to TRBJ1-1, with D perhaps matching TRBD1 (6 bases). CDR3 length: 14 residues. Germline assignment: CDR1 MNHEY and CDR2 SMNVEV (reference sequence). V lost 2 bases and J lost 4, with 11 bases in between. The CDR3 coding sequence is TGTGCCAGCAGTTTAGGGGGGGCGGTCACTGAAGCTTTCTTT. This translates into CASSLGGAVTEAFF.

This chain links TRBV28 with TRBJ2-7; 7 bases line up with TRBD2. V trimming: 5 bases; J trimming: 2 bases; junction bases outside the gene matches: 9. This CDR3 has 15 amino acids. Germline lookup yields CDR1 MDHEN and CDR2 SYDVKM. The DNA for the CDR3 is TGTGCCAGCAGTATGCCTCCGGGACTACCCTACGAGCAGTACTTC. Translation gives CASSMPPGLPYEQYF.

This chain joins TRBV13 and TRBJ2-2, with D possibly being TRBD1 (6 bases). The CDR3 contains 14 residues. V lost 3 bases and J 5 bases, leaving 10 bases between the germline ends. The germline V gene encodes CDR1 PRHDT and CDR2 FYEKMQ (reference sequence). The CDR3 loop reads CASSFGTTTGELFF. CDR3 nucleotides: TGTGCCAGCAGCTTTGGGACAACTACCGGGGAGCTGTTTTTT.

This chain connects TRBV7-3 to TRBJ2-3; maybe TRBD2 (6 bases). Trimming stripped 2 bases from V and 0 bases from J, with 9 bases between. This CDR3 is 15 amino acids long. CDR1 is SGHTA, CDR2 FQGTGA, per germline. The CDR3 DNA is TGTGCCAGCAGCTTAGCGGGGACTAGCACAGATACGCAGTATTTT. It codes for CASSLAGTSTDTQYF.

The chain carries TRBV30 and TRBJ1-3, with TRBD1 matching over 9 bases. CDR3 size: 16 residues. Germline V lookup: CDR1 GTSNPN, CDR2 SVGIG (reference sequence). Unmatched junction bases numbered 12, after V lost 3 bases and J lost 6 bases. CDR3 nucleotides: TGTGCCTGGAGGCGCCCGGGGCGGGACAGGGCAAACACCATATATTTT. Translation: CAWRRPGRDRANTIYF.

This clone was observed once. This chain connects TRBV30 to TRBJ1-2, with D maybe TRBD1 (6 bases). V lost 2 bases and J 0 bases, leaving 10 bases between the germline ends. Germline V gives CDR1 GTSNPN, CDR2 SVGIG (reference sequence). The CDR3 is 14 amino acids. The CDR3 sequence is CAWSITGTNYGYTF. The CDR3 DNA follows: TGTGCCTGGAGTATAACAGGGACTAACTATGGCTACACCTTC.

The chain couples TRBV10-3 to TRBJ1-5; D unresolved. The germline V gene encodes CDR1 ENHRY and CDR2 SYGVKD. The CDR3 runs to 16 residues. The V end was cut by 2 bases, the J end by 0 bases, with 11 bases between. The CDR3 reads CAISEGRTNSNQPQHF. The CDR3 nucleotides read TGTGCCATCAGTGAGGGCCGTACGAATAGCAATCAGCCCCAGCATTTT.

The chain uses TRBV1 and TRBJ2-1; the table names TRBD1, a call not compared with the DNA. TRBV1 is assigned pseudogene status. This CDR3 spans 14 amino acids. The CDR3 DNA reads as TGCACCAGCAGTCCCCCTTCCCCAGGTGGTGAGCAGTTCTTC. It is translated as CTSSPPSPGGEQFF.

This chain uses TRBV27 with TRBJ2-7, with TRBD2 matching 12 bases. Germline V gives CDR1 MNHEY, CDR2 SMNVEV (reference sequence). After removal of 4 bases from V and 6 bases from J, the junction contained 7 bases not matched to a gene. The CDR3 runs to 15 residues. CDR3 sequence (DNA): TGTGCCAGCAGTTCCGGACTAGCGGGGACCAGCGAGCAGTACTTC. Translated: CASSSGLAGTSEQYF.

This clone was found once. The gene calls are TRBV5-8 and TRBJ2-2; TRBD2 matches 8 bases. The CDR3 has 18 residues. Losses at the gene ends were 5 bases for V and 0 bases for J; bases not matched to a gene: 12. In germline, CDR1 is SGHTS, CDR2 YDEGEE. CDR3 in DNA: TGTGCCAGCAGGGTGCGGGGGGCGGATACTACGAACACCGGGGAGCTGTTTTTT. Its translation: CASRVRGADTTNTGELFF.

V gene TRBV5-4 combines with J gene TRBJ1-1; TRBD1 matches at 8 bases. With 3 bases clipped from V and 4 bases from J, the junction kept 8 bases outside the gene matches. This CDR3 has 15 amino acids. CDR1 and CDR2 from the germline V gene are SGHNT and YYREEE (reference sequence). In DNA form, the CDR3 reads TGTGCCAGCAGCTCCGGACAGGGCCGAGGCACTGAAGCTTTCTTT. This codes for CASSSGQGRGTEAFF.